This TCR beta chain was obtained from a study of blood T cell repertoires in COVID-19. The wider study: Acute and convalescent COVID-19 samples came from the United States, Italy and Spain.

How the authors handled the data: The assay estimated nucleated cells by amplifying reference gene primers. Libraries were prepared by immunoSEQ multiplex PCR; TCRdb keeps only in-frame clonotypes and omits some of them. D and trimming were read from the DNA, whereas the V and J calls and clone size are those reported in that table. The sample yields 200,000 to 250,000 clones, around 80% seen once. Cohort 3 donors were reported recovered after two negative PCRs, clearance, or symptom resolution. The sequenced sample consisted of PBMCs or T cells enriched from blood (not recorded which). The TCR was taken from a man aged 60 to 75 who had recovered from COVID-19.

CDR3 sequence reads: CASSKDRVAGYGYTF. The DNA for the CDR3 is TGTGCCAGCAGTAAGGACAGGGTTGCTGGGTATGGCTACACCTTC. The chain has TRBV28 and TRBJ1-2; TRBD1 matches at 8 bases. The CDR3 runs to 15 residues. V shed 5 bases and J 5 bases; nucleotides not matched to a gene: 10. The germline gives CDR1 MDHEN, CDR2 SYDVKM.